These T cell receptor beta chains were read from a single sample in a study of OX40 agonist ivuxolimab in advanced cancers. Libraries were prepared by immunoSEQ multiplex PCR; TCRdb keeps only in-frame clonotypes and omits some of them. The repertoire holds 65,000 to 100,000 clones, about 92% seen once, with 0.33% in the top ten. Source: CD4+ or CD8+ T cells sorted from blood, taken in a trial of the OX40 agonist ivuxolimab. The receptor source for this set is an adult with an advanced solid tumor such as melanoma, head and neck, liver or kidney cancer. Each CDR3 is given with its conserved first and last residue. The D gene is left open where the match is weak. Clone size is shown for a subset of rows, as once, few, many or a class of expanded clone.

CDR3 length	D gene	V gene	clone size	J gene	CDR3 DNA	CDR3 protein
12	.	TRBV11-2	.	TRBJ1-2	TGTGCCAGCAGCCGACAGAACTATGGCTACACCTTC	CASSRQNYGYTF
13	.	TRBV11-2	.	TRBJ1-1	TGTGCCAGCAGCTTAAGCGGCAATCCCTCAGCTTTCTTT	CASSLSGNPSAFF
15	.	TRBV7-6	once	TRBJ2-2	TGTGCCAGCAGCTCTCAGGGATCCAACACCGGGGAGCTGTTTTTT	CASSSQGSNTGELFF
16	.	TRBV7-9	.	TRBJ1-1	TGTGCCAGCAGCGCGGGTGGGGCAGGGGCTAACACTGAAGCTTTCTTT	CASSAGGAGANTEAFF
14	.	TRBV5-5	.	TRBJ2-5	TGTGCCAGCAGCGCTATCCCTACCCCGGAGACCCAGTACTTC	CASSAIPTPETQYF
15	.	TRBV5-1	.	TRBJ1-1	TGCGCCAGCAGCTTGGAAAGGACGGTGAACACTGAAGCTTTCTTT	CASSLERTVNTEAFF
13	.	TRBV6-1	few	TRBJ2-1	TGTGCCAGCAGTCTTGACGCTTACAATGAGCAGTTCTTC	CASSLDAYNEQFF
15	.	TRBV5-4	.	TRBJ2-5	TGTGCCAGCAGCTTGGCCGGGGTAGCACAAGAGACCCAGTACTTC	CASSLAGVAQETQYF
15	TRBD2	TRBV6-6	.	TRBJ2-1	TGTGCCAGCAGAGCGGGGGGTGCAACCTACAATGAGCAGTTCTTC	CASRAGGATYNEQFF
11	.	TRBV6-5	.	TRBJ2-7	TGTGCCAGCAGTTCCACCTACGAGCAGTACTTC	CASSSTYEQYF
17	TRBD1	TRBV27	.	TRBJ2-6	TGTGCCAGCAGTTTAGACAGGGCATCGGCTGGGGCCAACGTCCTGACTTTC	CASSLDRASAGANVLTF
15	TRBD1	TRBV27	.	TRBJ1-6	TGTGCCAGCAGTTTGTCATACCTGGGACAGCCCCTACTCCACTTT	CASSLSYLGQPLLHF
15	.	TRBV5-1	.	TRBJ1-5	TGCGCCAGCAGCTTTCAGGACAGCTACAATCAGCCCCAGCATTTT	CASSFQDSYNQPQHF
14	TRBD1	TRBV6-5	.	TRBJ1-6	TGTGCCAGCAGTTCTCGGACAGGTAGCTCACCCCTCCACTTT	CASSSRTGSSPLHF
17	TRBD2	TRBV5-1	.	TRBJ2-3	TGCGCCAGCAGCACGGGACTAGCGGGGGTGTCCACAGATACGCAGTATTTT	CASSTGLAGVSTDTQYF
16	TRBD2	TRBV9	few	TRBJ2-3	TGTGCCAGCAGCGTAGGACTAGCGGTTAGCACAGATACGCAGTATTTT	CASSVGLAVSTDTQYF
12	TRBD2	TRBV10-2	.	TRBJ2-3	TGCGCCAGCAGTGCTAGCGGAGATACGCAGTATTTT	CASSASGDTQYF
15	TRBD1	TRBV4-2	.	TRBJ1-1	TGTGCCAGCAGCCAAGTTACAGGGGTTCAAACTGAAGCTTTCTTT	CASSQVTGVQTEAFF
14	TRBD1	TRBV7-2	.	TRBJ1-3	TGTGCCAGCAGCCGGGACAGCTACCAGGGTACCATATATTTT	CASSRDSYQGTIYF
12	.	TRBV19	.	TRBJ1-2	TGTGCCACCGGGGTGACCGGCTATGGCTACACCTTC	CATGVTGYGYTF
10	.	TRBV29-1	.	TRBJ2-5	TGCAGCGTTGAGCAAGAGACCCAGTACTTC	CSVEQETQYF
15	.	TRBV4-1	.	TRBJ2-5	TGCGCCAGCAGCCAAGATTACAGCCACCAAGAGACCCAGTACTTC	CASSQDYSHQETQYF
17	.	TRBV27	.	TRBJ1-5	TGTGCCAGCAGTCCGCGGACGGGCGGGTATAGCAATCAGCCCCAGCATTTT	CASSPRTGGYSNQPQHF
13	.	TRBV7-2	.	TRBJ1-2	TGTGCCAGCAGTCCAACCGCGGCGGGTGGCTACACCTTC	CASSPTAAGGYTF
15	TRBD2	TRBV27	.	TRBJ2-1	TGTGCCAGCAGCCGCCCGGTACTAGCGGGGGGGCTGGAGTTCTTC	CASSRPVLAGGLEFF
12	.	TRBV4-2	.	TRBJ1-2	TGTGCCAGCAGCTCCGGGGGCTATGGCTACACCTTC	CASSSGGYGYTF
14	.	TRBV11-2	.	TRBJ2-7	TGTGCCAGCAGCTTAGTATCCGGTTCCTACGAGCAGTACTTC	CASSLVSGSYEQYF
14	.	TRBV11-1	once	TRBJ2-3	TGTGCCAGCAGCTTAGCTTTAGGGGGAGATACGCAGTATTTT	CASSLALGGDTQYF
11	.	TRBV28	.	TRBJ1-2	TGTGCCTCTGGGGGACCCTATGGCTACACCTTC	CASGGPYGYTF
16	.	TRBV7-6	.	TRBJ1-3	TGTGCCAGCAGCTTCGGGGACTTGCTCTCTGGAAACACCATATATTTT	CASSFGDLLSGNTIYF
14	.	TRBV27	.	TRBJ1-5	TGTGCCAGCTCCCCGAGGGACAGCAATCAGCCCCAGCATTTT	CASSPRDSNQPQHF
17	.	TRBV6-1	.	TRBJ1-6	TGTGCCAGCAGTGAATGGACCGCGGGGAATAATAATTCACCCCTCCACTTT	CASSEWTAGNNNSPLHF
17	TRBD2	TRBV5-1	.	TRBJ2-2	TGCGCCAGCAGCTTGGCCCCTAGCGGGGTGAGCGCCGGGGAGCTGTTTTTT	CASSLAPSGVSAGELFF
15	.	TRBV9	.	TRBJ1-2	TGTGCCAGCAGCGTAGCTTTGGGGGGCAGTTTTAGCTACACCTTC	CASSVALGGSFSYTF
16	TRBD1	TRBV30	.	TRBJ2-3	TGTGCCTGGAGTGTAAGGAACAGGGGGCTCCCTTATACGCAGTATTTT	CAWSVRNRGLPYTQYF
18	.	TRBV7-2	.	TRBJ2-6	TGTGCCAGCAGCCCCCGTCTGGGGGGTAAAGCTGGGGCCAACGTCCTGACTTTC	CASSPRLGGKAGANVLTF
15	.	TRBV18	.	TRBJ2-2	TGTGCCAGCTCCCCCGCCTTTGGGGACACCGGGGAGCTGTTTTTT	CASSPAFGDTGELFF
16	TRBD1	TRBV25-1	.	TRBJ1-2	TGTGCCAGCAGTGCACGGAAGGACAGGGCCCTCTATGGCTACACCTTC	CASSARKDRALYGYTF
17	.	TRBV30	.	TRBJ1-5	TGTGCCTGGAGTGTCAAGGGTCCCCAATATAGCAATCAGCCCCAGCATTTT	CAWSVKGPQYSNQPQHF
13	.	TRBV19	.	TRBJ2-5	TGTGCCAGTAGTAACCGGGCTAGGGAGACCCAGTACTTC	CASSNRARETQYF
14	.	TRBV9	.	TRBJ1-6	TGTGCCAGCAGCGGGCGGGGTATCGTTTCACCCCTCCACTTT	CASSGRGIVSPLHF
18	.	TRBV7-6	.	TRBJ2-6	TGTGCCAGCAGCTTAAGGCACAGGCTTAACTCTGGGGCCAACGTCCTGACTTTC	CASSLRHRLNSGANVLTF
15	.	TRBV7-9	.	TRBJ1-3	TGTGCCAGCAGTGAGGGCCAGAGCTCTGGAAACACCATATATTTT	CASSEGQSSGNTIYF
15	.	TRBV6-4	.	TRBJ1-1	TGTGCCAGCAGTGACTCAGCCGGGCCGAACACTGAAGCTTTCTTT	CASSDSAGPNTEAFF
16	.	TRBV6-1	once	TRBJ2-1	TGTGCCAGCAGTGAAGCTCAGGGGATGATCTACAATGAGCAGTTCTTC	CASSEAQGMIYNEQFF
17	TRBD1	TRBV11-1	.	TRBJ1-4	TGTGCCAGCAGCTTGGCGAATACGGACAGGGGAAATGAAAAACTGTTTTTT	CASSLANTDRGNEKLFF
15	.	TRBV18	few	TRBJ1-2	TGTGCCAGCTCACCAGGGGTTGAAACTAACTATGGCTACACCTTC	CASSPGVETNYGYTF